Listed below are T cell receptor beta chains from one sample, sequenced in a study of metastatic and nonmetastatic thyroid tumors. TCRdb reprocessed the PCR reads using MiXCR. This sample has about 59,000 clones; 25% to 30% occur once, and the top ten carry 15%. The sample was blood. The receptors derive from a female donor with papillary thyroid cancer or a benign thyroid nodule (not recorded which). Some clones in this sample may be carry-over from other donors' samples. Both conserved end residues are part of each CDR3. D genes are given only for firm matches. Not all rows give a size; the values are once, few, many and, for expanded clones, a class.

j_call v_call clone_size d_call cdr3_aa cdr3_nt
TRBJ1-2 TRBV6-1 - TRBD1 CASSELGQGTNYGYTF TGTGCCAGCAGTGAACTTGGACAGGGGACTAACTATGGCTACACCTTC
TRBJ2-7 TRBV5-4 - TRBD2 CASSPGLAGDEQYF TGTGCCAGCAGCCCGGGACTAGCGGGGGATGAGCAGTACTTC
TRBJ2-7 TRBV7-8 - TRBD2 CASISGLAYGEQYF TGTGCCAGCATCTCGGGACTAGCTTACGGCGAGCAGTACTTC
TRBJ2-7 TRBV7-2 - - CASSFRGQPFTEQYF TGTGCCAGCAGCTTTCGTGGACAGCCCTTTACCGAGCAGTACTTC
TRBJ2-1 TRBV20-1 - - CSTSGSSYNEQFF TGCAGTACGAGCGGAAGCTCCTACAATGAGCAGTTCTTC
TRBJ2-3 TRBV6-1 few TRBD1 CASRTGGNADTQYF TGTGCCAGCAGGACAGGGGGCAACGCAGATACGCAGTATTTT
TRBJ1-6 TRBV14 - - CASSSLAGLDSPLHF TGTGCCAGCAGCTCCTTGGCAGGGCTGGATTCACCCCTCCACTTT
TRBJ1-6 TRBV18 - TRBD1 CASSPTGVVDSPLHF TGTGCCAGCTCGCCGACAGGGGTAGTCGATTCACCCCTCCACTTT
TRBJ1-2 TRBV19 many - CASSFTTSGYTF TGTGCCAGTAGTTTCACTACAAGTGGCTACACCTTC
TRBJ1-2 TRBV6-1 few TRBD1 CASRTGTGGGYTF TGTGCCAGTAGGACTGGGACAGGGGGAGGCTACACCTTC
TRBJ2-1 TRBV11-2 - - CASSLRSSVYYNEQFF TGTGCCAGCAGCCTCAGATCGAGCGTTTACTACAATGAGCAGTTCTTC
TRBJ1-2 TRBV9 - TRBD1 CASSSGQPFDGYTF TGTGCCAGCAGCTCGGGACAGCCCTTCGACGGCTACACCTTC
TRBJ2-1 TRBV6-1 few TRBD2 CASSGQVAGVLNEQFF TGTGCCAGCAGTGGGCAGGTAGCGGGAGTTTTAAATGAGCAGTTCTTC
TRBJ1-1 TRBV6-1 few TRBD1 CASSKTGAGTEAFF TGTGCCAGCAGTAAGACAGGGGCGGGCACTGAAGCTTTCTTT
TRBJ1-2 TRBV2 many - CASSELVRDGYIF TGTGCCAGCAGTGAACTGGTTCGGGATGGCTACATCTTC
TRBJ1-1 TRBV19 few - CASSSDRNTEAFF TGTGCCAGTAGTAGCGACAGGAACACTGAAGCTTTCTTT
TRBJ1-4 TRBV6-1 few - CASKAGLVSEKLFF TGTGCCAGCAAGGCGGGGCTAGTGAGTGAAAAACTGTTTTTT
TRBJ2-2 TRBV12-3/TRBV12-4 medium-sized - CASRELANTGELFF TGTGCCAGCAGGGAACTCGCGAACACCGGGGAGCTGTTTTTT
TRBJ1-1 TRBV9 - TRBD1 CASSVTPGGDTEAFF TGTGCCAGCAGCGTAACCCCAGGGGGGGACACTGAAGCTTTCTTT
TRBJ1-6 TRBV6-5 few - CASSYIRSSYNSPLHF TGTGCCAGCAGTTACATCCGCAGCTCCTATAATTCACCCCTCCACTTT
TRBJ2-3 TRBV9 - TRBD1 CASSQRPGDRGTDTQYF TGTGCCAGCAGCCAGAGGCCTGGGGACAGGGGAACAGATACGCAGTATTTT
TRBJ1-6 TRBV19 few TRBD1 CASSIPPGQGVGSPLHF TGTGCCAGTAGTATCCCCCCGGGACAGGGTGTTGGTTCACCCCTCCACTTT
TRBJ1-2 TRBV6-1 medium-sized TRBD1 CASSQILTGSYGYTF TGTGCCAGCAGTCAAATTCTGACAGGGAGCTATGGCTACACCTTC
TRBJ2-3 TRBV24-1 once TRBD1 CATSDRRGGIITDTQYF TGTGCCACCAGTGACCGGAGAGGGGGCATTATCACAGATACGCAGTATTTT
TRBJ2-3 TRBV30 - TRBD2 CAWRALAGSDTQYF TGTGCCTGGAGGGCACTAGCGGGATCAGATACGCAGTATTTT
TRBJ1-2 TRBV30 - - CAWGQLNYGYTF TGTGCCTGGGGACAGCTCAACTATGGCTACACCTTC
TRBJ1-1 TRBV4-1 - - CASSHPGYMNTEAFF TGCGCCAGCAGCCACCCGGGCTACATGAACACTGAAGCTTTCTTT
TRBJ2-3 TRBV10-2 - - CASGDIHTDTQYF TGCGCCAGTGGGGACATTCACACAGATACGCAGTATTTT
TRBJ1-2 TRBV6-1 - - CATVRDNYGYTF TGTGCCACAGTAAGGGACAACTATGGCTACACCTTC
TRBJ2-1 TRBV6-1 - - CASLRSSYNEQFF TGTGCCAGCCTACGGAGCTCCTACAATGAGCAGTTCTTC
TRBJ2-5 TRBV20-1 - - CSARRRRQETQYF TGCAGTGCTAGAAGACGGAGGCAAGAGACCCAGTACTTC
TRBJ2-2 TRBV6-4 - TRBD1 CASSDSTGAIVGELFF TGTGCCAGCAGTGACTCGACAGGGGCAATTGTCGGGGAGCTGTTTTTT
TRBJ2-7 TRBV11-2 - - CASRQSGRAYEQYF TGTGCCAGCAGACAAAGCGGTAGAGCCTACGAGCAGTACTTC
TRBJ2-1 TRBV7-9 - TRBD2 CASSLAAGGLFF TGTGCCAGCAGCTTAGCGGCGGGGGGGTTGTTCTTC
TRBJ2-7 TRBV4-1 - - CASSQGRQTYEQYF TGCGCCAGCAGCCAAGGGCGTCAGACCTACGAGCAGTACTTC
TRBJ1-6 TRBV6-5 few - CASSYSTQGSPLHF TGTGCCAGCAGTTACTCGACCCAGGGATCACCCCTCCACTTT
TRBJ2-2 TRBV9 - - CASSVANLAPVRGELFF TGTGCCAGCAGCGTAGCGAATCTAGCTCCGGTTAGAGGGGAGCTGTTTTTT
TRBJ2-3 TRBV19 few TRBD2 CASSKTSGRPSYTDTQYF TGTGCCAGTAGTAAGACTAGCGGGAGACCCTCTTACACAGATACGCAGTATTTT
TRBJ2-1 TRBV12-3/TRBV12-4 medium-sized - CASSLAQREQFF TGTGCCAGCAGTTTAGCGCAAAGGGAGCAGTTCTTC